The source of this T cell receptor beta chain is a study of shared clonotypes between healthy human individuals. Overall study context: CD8 memory received one plate per donor, CD8 naive two, CD4 memory three and CD4 naive three.

It was around 180 ng DNA, around 32,000 T cell genomes, that sorted-subset replicate PCRs used. Only in-frame clones appear in the TCRdb table, and some are missing; sequencing was by immunoSEQ multiplex PCR. The profile covers around 1,100,000 clones, with roughly 80% appearing a single time and 0.85% to 1% taken by the ten largest. This clone showed up just a few times. Germline CDR1 is SNHLY and CDR2 is FYNNEI. Trimming shortened V by 7 bases and J by 4 bases, and 13 bases separated the two germline ends. The CDR3 spans 13 residues. Specimen: memory CD4+ T cells from PBMCs. Subset in this sample: CD45RA-negative fraction. The sequence was collected from a man in his late teens or twenties in good health. Some clones in this sample may be carry-over from other donors' samples. The chain is built from TRBV2 and TRBJ2-5, with D perhaps TRBD1 (5 bases). This chain's CDR3 is CASTREVRETQYF. DNA for the CDR3: TGTGCCAGCACCAGGGAAGTACGAGAGACCCAGTACTTC.